Listed here are 27 T cell receptor beta chains from one sample, sequenced in a study of T cells after yellow fever vaccination (dated by TCRdb to 2018 to 2020). The treatment or condition label here, explained by the study, means: live attenuated yellow fever vaccine strain. Receptor libraries were prepared by 5' RACE. Sequencing instrument: Illumina NovaSeq 6000. Starting from the raw public reads, TCRdb applied fastp trimming at Q25, assembled clones with MiXCR and retained in-frame beta chains. Rows with a matching CDR3 protein are joined into one entry that keeps the most common DNA and genes. The sample yields some 350,000 distinct CDR3 sequences; over 4% were counted once. In total, the top ten clones hold around 23% of the sample. The sequencing here drew on PBMCs, taken 5 days after the yellow fever booster vaccination. These receptor sequences come from a man aged 18 to 35 who received the YFV17D yellow fever vaccine.

This clonotype was seen ten or more times. This chain links TRBV6-5 with TRBJ2-7, with D possibly called TRBD1 or TRBD2 (6 bases each). V was cut by 5 bases and J by 5 bases, with 19 bases left in between. The V gene's germline CDR1 is MNHEY and CDR2 SVGAGI. The CDR3 spans 15 residues. The CDR3 nucleotides are TGTGCCAGCAGTACGGCGGAGGGGGGTGAAAACGAGCAGTACTTC. It is translated as CASSTAEGGENEQYF.

This clonotype turned up a few times. The rearrangement uses TRBV5-1 and TRBJ1-1; the match to TRBD1 covers 7 bases. The CDR3 runs 13 residues. The germline V gene encodes CDR1 SGHRS and CDR2 YFSETQ. The V gene end was trimmed by 4 bases and the J gene end by 5 bases; junction bases not matched to a gene: 5. This CDR3 reads CASSIPGGTEAFF. Written as DNA, the CDR3 is TGCGCCAGCAGCATCCCAGGGGGAACTGAAGCTTTCTTT. The full variable domain, completed using reference TRBV5-1 and TRBJ1-1, is KAGVTQTPRYLIKTRGQQVTLSCSPISGHRSVSWYQQTPGQGLQFLFEYFSETQRNKGNFPGRFSGRQFSNSRSEMNVSTLELGDSALYLCASSIPGGTEAFFGQGTRLTVV.

The chain has TRBV6-5 and TRBJ2-1; D unclear. The CDR3 runs 14 residues. The ends were cut back, 0 bases at V and 6 bases at J, with 9 bases in the middle. Germline loops: CDR1 MNHEY, CDR2 SVGAGI. The CDR3 DNA sequence: TGTGCCAGCAGTTACTCCCCGGGTTTCAATGAGCAGTTCTTC. It encodes CASSYSPGFNEQFF.

This clonotype was counted a few times. The gene calls are TRBV7-2 and TRBJ2-3; D may be TRBD1 or TRBD2 (5 bases each). Germline-derived CDR1 and CDR2 are SGHTA and FQGNSA. CDR3 size: 20 residues. Deletions cut 5 bases from V and 1 base from J, with 28 bases between. The DNA for the CDR3 is TGTGCCAGCAGCCAGAGCGGCCGGGGCCCTCATGGCCGTCGCACAGATACGCAGTATTTT. This sequence encodes CASSQSGRGPHGRRTDTQYF.

This clonotype was observed many times. V and J are TRBV7-3 and TRBJ1-4; a weak D match, TRBD1 (6 bases). CDR3 length: 13 amino acids. The germline V gene has CDR1 SGHTA and CDR2 FQGTGA. V was clipped by 3 bases and J by 5 bases, with 7 bases between them. CDR3 protein: CASSLGANEKLFF. DNA for the CDR3: TGTGCCAGCAGCTTGGGGGCCAATGAAAAACTGTTTTTT.

The chain couples TRBV10-3 to TRBJ1-5, with no clear D. V lost 8 bases, J lost 3 bases, and 11 bases lay in between. The CDR3 consists of 13 residues. Germline assignment: CDR1 ENHRY and CDR2 SYGVKD. The CDR3 sequence is CAIQPGSNQPQHF. As DNA, the CDR3 is TGTGCCATCCAGCCCGGGTCCAATCAGCCCCAGCATTTT.

This clonotype was detected only a few times. This chain connects TRBV6-5 to TRBJ2-6, with D perhaps TRBD1 (6 bases). The CDR3 spans 20 residues. V shed 6 bases and J shed 3 bases, with 27 bases lying between them. From germline, CDR1 is MNHEY and CDR2 SVGAGI. This CDR3 reads CASSDLWADRLRGGANVLTF. The DNA for the CDR3 is TGTGCCAGCAGCGATCTTTGGGCCGACAGGCTACGAGGTGGGGCCAACGTCCTGACTTTC.

Only a few counts were recorded for this clonotype. The gene calls are TRBV5-6 and TRBJ2-5; no firm D call. The CDR3 is 13 amino acids. CDR1 is SGHDT, CDR2 YYEEEE, per germline. Trimming cost V 1 base and J 5 bases, with 9 bases left between them. The CDR3: CASSLNSPETQYF. CDR3 in DNA: TGTGCCAGCAGCTTGAACTCGCCGGAGACCCAGTACTTC. The whole variable domain, remainder taken from reference TRBV5-6 and TRBJ2-5, is DAGVTQSPTHLIKTRGQQVTLRCSPKSGHDTVSWYQQALGQGPQFIFQYYEEEERQRGNFPDRFSGHQFPNYSSELNVNALLLGDSALYLCASSLNSPETQYFGPGTRLLVL.

J is TRBJ1-2 and V is TRBV12-3 or TRBV12-4; a weak D match, TRBD1 (5 bases). V lost 5 bases and J 4 bases, leaving 11 bases between the germline ends. The CDR3 length is 13 residues. CDR3 coding DNA: TGTGCCAGCAGTCTCAAGACAGCCTATGGCTACACCTTC. Its translation is CASSLKTAYGYTF.

This clonotype has more than one count but fewer than ten. V usage is TRBV20-1 and J usage is TRBJ2-7; D might be TRBD1 or TRBD2, each matching 7 bases. Looked up from germline, CDR1 is DFQATT and CDR2 is SNEGSKA (reference sequence). V was trimmed by 6 bases and J by 3 bases, leaving 18 bases between them. The CDR3 has 14 amino acids. The CDR3 nucleotides are TGCAGTGCCGCCCGACAGGGCGGGAGCTACGAGCAGTACTTC. It encodes CSAARQGGSYEQYF.

This clonotype was observed a handful of times. The chain links TRBV11-2 to TRBJ2-1, with D hard to call. The CDR3 runs 15 residues. Trimming shortened V by 1 base and J by 6 bases, and 13 bases separated the two germline ends. Germline V gives CDR1 SGHAT, CDR2 FQNNGV. CDR3 loop: CASSLVRRPVNEQFF. DNA of the CDR3: TGTGCCAGCAGCTTAGTGAGGCGGCCCGTCAATGAGCAGTTCTTC.

This chain joins TRBV12-3 or TRBV12-4 and TRBJ2-7; tentatively, D is TRBD1 (7 bases). This CDR3 spans 14 amino acids. V lost 5 bases and J lost 3, with 14 bases in between. In DNA form, the CDR3 reads TGTGCCAGCAGTCAGGGGGGATTCTACTACGAGCAGTACGTC. Residues: CASSQGGFYYEQYV.

This clonotype has a count of ten or more. This sequence joins TRBV4-2 and TRBJ1-1; D is unresolved. CDR1 is LGHNA and CDR2 is YNFKEQ in the germline V gene. The CDR3 runs 13 residues. The V gene lost 0 bases and the J gene lost 3 bases, with 5 bases spanning the gap. The CDR3 DNA reads as TGTGCCAGCAGCCAAGAGGCAGACACTGAAGCTTTCTTT. Protein sequence: CASSQEADTEAFF.

DNA of the CDR3: TGTGCCAGCAGCCAAGAATGGGCTTCTAATGAAAAACTGTTTTTT. As protein: CASSQEWASNEKLFF. The rearrangement links TRBV14 to TRBJ1-4; D gene ambiguous. The CDR3 extends over 15 amino acids. The V end lost 0 bases, the J end lost 3 bases, and 8 bases lay between the germline ends. Germline V lookup: CDR1 SGHDN, CDR2 FVKESK. The complete variable domain, with remaining parts taken from reference TRBV14 and TRBJ1-4, reads EAGVTQFPSHSVIEKGQTVTLRCDPISGHDNLYWYRRVMGKEIKFLLHFVKESKQDESGMPNNRFLAERTGGTYSTLKVQPAELEDSGVYFCASSQEWASNEKLFFGSGTQLSVL.

The genes are TRBV7-8 and TRBJ2-3, with TRBD2 matching 8 bases. Looked up from germline, CDR1 is SGHVS and CDR2 is FQNEAQ. This CDR3 has 18 residues. The trim removed 5 bases at V and 0 bases at J, leaving 13 bases unmatched. DNA for the CDR3: TGTGCCAGCAGCCCCGGGGGGGGGGCGAAGATTAGCACAGATACGCAGTATTTT. Encoded protein: CASSPGGGAKISTDTQYF.

This clonotype has ten or more counts. This sequence joins TRBV18 and TRBJ1-5; the match to TRBD1 covers 9 bases. This CDR3 comprises 15 residues. V gave up 6 bases and J gave up 7 bases; unmatched junction bases: 10. CDR1 and CDR2 from the germline V gene are KGHSH and LQKENI. Written as DNA, the CDR3 is TGTGCCAGCTCGGCGGGGACAGGGATTGGACAGCCCCAGCATTTT. Amino acids: CASSAGTGIGQPQHF. Complete variable domain (other parts from reference TRBV18 and TRBJ1-5): NAGVMQNPRHLVRRRGQEARLRCSPMKGHSHVYWYRQLPEEGLKFMVYLQKENIIDESGMPKERFSAEFPKEGPSILRIQQVVRGDSAAYFCASSAGTGIGQPQHFGDGTRLSIL.

This clonotype was counted ten times or more. The chain joins TRBV20-1 to TRBJ2-3; 8 bases fit TRBD2. Germline V CDR1 and CDR2: DFQATT, SNEGSKA (reference sequence). The CDR3 has 13 residues. The CDR3 DNA is TGCAGGCCAGGAGCGGGGGACACAGATACGCAGTATTTT. Translating it yields CRPGAGDTDTQYF.

This chain links TRBV5-5 with TRBJ1-2, with 7 positions matching TRBD1. Germline CDR1 is SGHKS and CDR2 is YYEKEE (reference sequence). The ends lost 0 bases at V and 6 bases at J; junction bases unmatched: 5. The CDR3 contains 14 residues. CDR3 nucleotide sequence: TGTGCCAGCAGCTTGGCCAGAGGGGGCGATGGCTACACCTTC. It specifies CASSLARGGDGYTF.

This clonotype was detected only a few times. V is TRBV7-2 and J is TRBJ1-2, with D possibly TRBD1 on 5 matching bases. V was pared by 8 bases and J by 2 bases, with 18 bases between. Per germline, CDR1 SGHTA and CDR2 FQGNSA. CDR3 length equals 15 residues. In nucleotides, the CDR3 is TGTGCCAGCGAGCCACTTCCGACAGCCAACTATGGCTACACCTTC. Its protein product is CASEPLPTANYGYTF.

This clonotype showed up many times. This chain uses TRBV7-2 with TRBJ2-3; the match to TRBD2 covers 16 bases. Germline lookup yields CDR1 SGHTA and CDR2 FQGNSA. Germline trimming cut 5 bases from V and 4 bases from J; bases unmatched to any gene: 9. This CDR3 region has 18 residues. The CDR3 coding sequence is TGTGCCAGCAGCGTTCAGACGGGACTAGCGGGGGGGGCAGATACGCAGTATTTT. It translates to CASSVQTGLAGGADTQYF.

This clonotype was picked up a small number of times. V and J are TRBV4-1 and TRBJ2-3, with no clear D. This CDR3 contains 11 residues. The V gene's germline CDR1 is MGHRA and CDR2 YSYEKL. Trimming shortened V by 6 bases and J by 6 bases, and 7 bases separated the two germline ends. For the CDR3, the DNA is TGCGCCAGCAGACTTACGGATACGCAGTATTTT. Amino acid sequence: CASRLTDTQYF.

This clonotype has only a few counts. The rearrangement links TRBV5-1 to TRBJ1-1; 9 nucleotides match TRBD1. The CDR3 spans 13 residues. CDR1 is SGHRS and CDR2 is YFSETQ in the germline V gene. Trimming removed 4 bases from V and 11 bases from J; junction bases left unmatched: 9. The CDR3 DNA is TGCGCCAGCAGCGCCGGGACAGGGTGGGCGGCTTTCTTT. It encodes CASSAGTGWAAFF.

This clonotype was seen repeatedly, ten times or more. This chain uses TRBV12-3 or TRBV12-4 with TRBJ1-5, with D unclear. V dropped 1 base and J dropped 6 bases, with 1 base sitting between them. The length of the CDR3 is 11 residues. CDR3: CASSLGQPQHF. CDR3 DNA: TGTGCCAGCAGTTTAGGTCAGCCCCAGCATTTT.

There are many counts of this clonotype. The chain employs TRBV9 and TRBJ2-1, with TRBD2 matching over 8 bases. The CDR3 extends over 16 amino acids. The trim removed 1 base at V and 9 bases at J, leaving 12 bases unmatched. In germline, CDR1 is SGDLS, CDR2 YYNGEE. The CDR3 DNA reads as TGTGCCAGCAGCGTACGGGTGACTAGCGTTTCTTTTGAGCAGTTCTTC. This gives the protein CASSVRVTSVSFEQFF.

The chain combines TRBV12-3 or TRBV12-4 with TRBJ2-4; weak D call: TRBD2 (5 bases). The CDR3 length is 16 residues. V was clipped by 3 bases and J by 6 bases, with 18 bases between them. CDR3 nucleotide sequence: TGTGCCAGCAGTTTCTCGGGCGGAGGAAGAGGAAACATTCAGTACTTC. Residues: CASSFSGGGRGNIQYF.

This clonotype came up many times. V is TRBV5-3 and J is TRBJ1-4; a weak D match, TRBD1 (5 bases). TRBV5-3 is an ORF; its function is uncertain. V was shortened by 4 bases and J by 8 bases, with 18 bases between the two germline ends. The CDR3 is made up of 15 amino acids. The CDR3 bases are TGTGCCAGAAGCAATAACCGGGACCCGTGGGAAAAACTGTTTTTT. Its translation is CARSNNRDPWEKLFF.

This clonotype was observed many times. The chain has TRBV5-1 and TRBJ2-6; D is unclear. Germline V gene data show CDR1 as SGHRS and CDR2 as YFSETQ. V lost 1 base and J 2 bases, leaving 4 bases between the germline ends. The CDR3 sequence is 14 residues long. The CDR3 coding sequence is TGCGCCAGCAGCTTGCGGGCTGGGGCCAACGTCCTGACTTTC. Encoded protein: CASSLRAGANVLTF.